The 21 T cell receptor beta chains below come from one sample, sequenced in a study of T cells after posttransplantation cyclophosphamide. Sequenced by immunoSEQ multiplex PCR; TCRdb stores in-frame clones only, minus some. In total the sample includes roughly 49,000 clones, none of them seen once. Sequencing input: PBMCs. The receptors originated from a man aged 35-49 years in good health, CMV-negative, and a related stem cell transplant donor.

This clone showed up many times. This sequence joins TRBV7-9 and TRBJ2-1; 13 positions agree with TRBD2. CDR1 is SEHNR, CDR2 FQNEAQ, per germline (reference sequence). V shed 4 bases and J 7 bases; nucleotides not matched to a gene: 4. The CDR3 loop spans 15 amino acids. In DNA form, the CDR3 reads TGTGCCAGCAGCTCAGGACTAGCGGGAGCTAATGAGCAGTTCTTC. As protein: CASSSGLAGANEQFF.

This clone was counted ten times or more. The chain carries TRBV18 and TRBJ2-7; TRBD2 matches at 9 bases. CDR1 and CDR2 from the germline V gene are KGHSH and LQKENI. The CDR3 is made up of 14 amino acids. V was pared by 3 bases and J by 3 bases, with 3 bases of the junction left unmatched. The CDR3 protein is CASSPAGGNYEQYF. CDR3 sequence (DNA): TGTGCCAGCTCACCGGCGGGAGGGAACTACGAGCAGTACTTC.

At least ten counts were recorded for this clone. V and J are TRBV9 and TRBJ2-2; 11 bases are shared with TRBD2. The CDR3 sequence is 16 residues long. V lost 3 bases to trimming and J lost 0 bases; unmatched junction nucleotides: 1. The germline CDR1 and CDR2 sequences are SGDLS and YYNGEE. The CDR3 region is CASSDSGRANTGELFF. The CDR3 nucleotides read TGTGCCAGCAGCGATAGCGGGAGGGCGAACACCGGGGAGCTGTTTTTT.

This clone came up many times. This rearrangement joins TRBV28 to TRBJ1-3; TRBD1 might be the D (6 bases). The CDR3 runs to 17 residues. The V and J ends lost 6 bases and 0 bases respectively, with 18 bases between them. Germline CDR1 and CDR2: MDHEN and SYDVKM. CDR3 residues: CASSPSTGILSGNTIYF. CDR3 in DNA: TGTGCCAGCAGCCCAAGTACAGGGATCCTCTCTGGAAACACCATATATTTT. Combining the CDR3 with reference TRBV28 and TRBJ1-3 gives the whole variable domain DVKVTQSSRYLVKRTGEKVFLECVQDMDHENMFWYRQDPGLGLRLIYFSYDVKMKEKGDIPEGYSVSREKKERFSLILESASTNQTSMYLCASSPSTGILSGNTIYFGEGSWLTVV.

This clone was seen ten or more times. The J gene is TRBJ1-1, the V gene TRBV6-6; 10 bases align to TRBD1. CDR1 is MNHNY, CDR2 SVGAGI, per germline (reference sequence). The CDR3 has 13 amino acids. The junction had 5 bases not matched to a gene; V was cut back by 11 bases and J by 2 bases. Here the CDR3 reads CASRTGGNTEAFF. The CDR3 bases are TGTGCCTCCCGGACAGGGGGAAACACTGAAGCTTTCTTT.

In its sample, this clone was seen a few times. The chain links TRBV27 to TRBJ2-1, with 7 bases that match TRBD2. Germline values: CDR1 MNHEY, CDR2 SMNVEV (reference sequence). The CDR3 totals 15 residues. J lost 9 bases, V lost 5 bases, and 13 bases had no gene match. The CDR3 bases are TGTGCCAGCAGTAGTGCGGGAGAGTCCGTAGGTGAGCAGTTCTTC. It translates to CASSSAGESVGEQFF.

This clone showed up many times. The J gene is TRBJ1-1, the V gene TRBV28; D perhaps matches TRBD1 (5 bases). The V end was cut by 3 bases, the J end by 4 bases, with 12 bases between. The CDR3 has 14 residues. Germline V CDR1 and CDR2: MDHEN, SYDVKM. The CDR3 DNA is TGTGCCAGCAGTTTTGTGGCAGGGATCACTGAAGCTTTCTTT. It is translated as CASSFVAGITEAFF.

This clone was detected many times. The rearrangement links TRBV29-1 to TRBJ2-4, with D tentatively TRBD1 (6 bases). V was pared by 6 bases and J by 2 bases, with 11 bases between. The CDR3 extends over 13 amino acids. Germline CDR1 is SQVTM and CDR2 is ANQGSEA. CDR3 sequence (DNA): TGCAGCGTCTTGCAGGGGCCCAAAAACATTCAGTACTTC. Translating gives CSVLQGPKNIQYF.

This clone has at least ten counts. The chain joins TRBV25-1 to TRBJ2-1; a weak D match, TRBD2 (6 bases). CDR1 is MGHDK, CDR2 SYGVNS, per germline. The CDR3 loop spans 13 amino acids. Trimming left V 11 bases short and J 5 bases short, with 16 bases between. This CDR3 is CASGGMRDNEQFF. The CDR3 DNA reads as TGTGCCTCCGGGGGAATGAGGGACAATGAGCAGTTCTTC.

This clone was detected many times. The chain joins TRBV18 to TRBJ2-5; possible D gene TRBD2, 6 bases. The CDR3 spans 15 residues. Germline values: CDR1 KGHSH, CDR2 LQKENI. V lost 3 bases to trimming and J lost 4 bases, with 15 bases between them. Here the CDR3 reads CASSPLAGIVETQYF. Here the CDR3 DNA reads TGTGCCAGCTCACCCCTTGCGGGGATAGTAGAGACCCAGTACTTC.

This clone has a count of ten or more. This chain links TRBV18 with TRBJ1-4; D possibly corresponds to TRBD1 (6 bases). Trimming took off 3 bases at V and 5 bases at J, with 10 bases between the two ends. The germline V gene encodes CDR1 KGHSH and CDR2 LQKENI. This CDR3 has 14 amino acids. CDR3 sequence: CASSPERGNEKLFF. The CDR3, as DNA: TGTGCCAGCTCACCGGAGAGGGGGAATGAAAAACTGTTTTTT.

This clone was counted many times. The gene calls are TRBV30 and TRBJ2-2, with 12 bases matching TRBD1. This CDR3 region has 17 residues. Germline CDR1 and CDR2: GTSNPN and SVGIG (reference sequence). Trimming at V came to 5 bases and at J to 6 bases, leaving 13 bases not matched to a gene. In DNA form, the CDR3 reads TGTGCCTGGGAGGGACAGGGGGCTTACAAGGGCCCCGGGGAGCTGTTTTTT. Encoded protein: CAWEGQGAYKGPGELFF.

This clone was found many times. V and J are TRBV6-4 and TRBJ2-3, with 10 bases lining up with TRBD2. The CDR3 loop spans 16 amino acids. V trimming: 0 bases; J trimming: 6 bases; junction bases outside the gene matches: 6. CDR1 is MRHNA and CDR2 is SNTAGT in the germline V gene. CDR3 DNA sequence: TGTGCCAGCAGTGACTCGGGTAGCGGGAGGATCGATACGCAGTATTTT. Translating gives CASSDSGSGRIDTQYF.

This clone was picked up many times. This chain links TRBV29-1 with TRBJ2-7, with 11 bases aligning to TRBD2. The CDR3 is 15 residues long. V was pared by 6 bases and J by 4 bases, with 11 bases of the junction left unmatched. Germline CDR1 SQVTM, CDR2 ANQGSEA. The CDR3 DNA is TGCAGCGTGAGGGGCCTAGCGGGAGGAGGGTACGAGCAGTACTTC. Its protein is CSVRGLAGGGYEQYF.

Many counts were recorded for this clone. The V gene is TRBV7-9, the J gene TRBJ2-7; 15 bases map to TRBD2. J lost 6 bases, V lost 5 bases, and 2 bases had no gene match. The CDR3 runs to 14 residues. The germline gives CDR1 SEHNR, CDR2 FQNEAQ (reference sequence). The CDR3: CASSGTSGRREQYF. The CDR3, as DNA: TGTGCCAGCAGCGGGACTAGCGGGAGGCGCGAGCAGTACTTC.

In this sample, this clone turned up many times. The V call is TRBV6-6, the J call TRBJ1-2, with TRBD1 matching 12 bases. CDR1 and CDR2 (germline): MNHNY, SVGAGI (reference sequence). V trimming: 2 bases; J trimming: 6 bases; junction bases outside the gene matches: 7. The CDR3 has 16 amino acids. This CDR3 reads CASSYASGTGGDGYTF. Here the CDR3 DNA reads TGTGCCAGCAGTTACGCTTCCGGGACAGGGGGCGATGGCTACACCTTC.

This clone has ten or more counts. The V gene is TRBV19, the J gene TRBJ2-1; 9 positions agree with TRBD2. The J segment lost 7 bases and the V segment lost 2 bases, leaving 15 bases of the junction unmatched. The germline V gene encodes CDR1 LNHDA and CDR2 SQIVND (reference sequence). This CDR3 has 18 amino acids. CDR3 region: CASSIWGPSGKGGNEQFF. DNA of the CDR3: TGTGCCAGTAGTATATGGGGGCCTAGCGGGAAGGGTGGGAATGAGCAGTTCTTC.

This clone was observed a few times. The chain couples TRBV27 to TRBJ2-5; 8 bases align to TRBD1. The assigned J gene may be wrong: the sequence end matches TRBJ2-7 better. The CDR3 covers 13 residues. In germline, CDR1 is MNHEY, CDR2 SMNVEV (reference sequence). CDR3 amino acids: CASSLVQGDEQYF. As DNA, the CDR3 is TGTGCCAGCAGTCTCGTACAGGGGGACGAGCAGTACTTC.

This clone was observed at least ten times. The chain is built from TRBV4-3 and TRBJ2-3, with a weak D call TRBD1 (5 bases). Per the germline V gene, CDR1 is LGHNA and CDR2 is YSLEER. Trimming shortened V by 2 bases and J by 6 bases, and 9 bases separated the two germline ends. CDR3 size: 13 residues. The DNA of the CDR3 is TGCGCCAGCAGCCAAAGATCAGGGGATACGCAGTATTTT. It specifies CASSQRSGDTQYF.

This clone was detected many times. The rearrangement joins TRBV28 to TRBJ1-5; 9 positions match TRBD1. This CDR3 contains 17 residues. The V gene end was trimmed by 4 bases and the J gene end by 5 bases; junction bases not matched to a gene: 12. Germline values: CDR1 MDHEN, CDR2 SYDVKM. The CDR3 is CASSSLLRDRVDQPQHF. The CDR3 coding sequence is TGTGCCAGCAGTTCCCTCCTCCGGGACAGGGTCGATCAGCCCCAGCATTTT. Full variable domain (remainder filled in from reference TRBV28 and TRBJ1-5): DVKVTQSSRYLVKRTGEKVFLECVQDMDHENMFWYRQDPGLGLRLIYFSYDVKMKEKGDIPEGYSVSREKKERFSLILESASTNQTSMYLCASSSLLRDRVDQPQHFGDGTRLSIL.

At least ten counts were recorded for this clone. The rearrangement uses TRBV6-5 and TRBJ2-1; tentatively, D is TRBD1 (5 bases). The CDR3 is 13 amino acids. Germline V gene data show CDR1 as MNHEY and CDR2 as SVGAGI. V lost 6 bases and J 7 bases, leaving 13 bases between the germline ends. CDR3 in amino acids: CASRLAGNNEQFF. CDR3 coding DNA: TGTGCCAGCAGATTGGCAGGGAATAATGAGCAGTTCTTC.